The following is a T cell receptor (beta chain) sequence with its context. Its target is unknown. The V segment lost 6 bases and the J segment 7 bases; nucleotides outside the gene matches: 11. The CDR3 loop spans 15 amino acids. CDR1 and CDR2 from the germline V gene are MNHEY and SVGAGI. TCRbeta libraries were built with three rounds of nested PCR, modified from ARM-PCR. TCRdb reprocessed the multiplex PCR reads via MiXCR and lists one record per CDR3 protein. This table has fewer than 100,000 distinct CDR3 sequences, 72% appearing once. The sample originates from a study of tumor and adjacent non-tumor tissue in lung cancer. Study summary: The cohort had around twelve adenocarcinoma, a couple of squamous cell and 1 small cell patients. On average, productive TCRbeta reads reached 4 million to 4.5 million per sample.

No cell sorting was done before RNA was extracted from the tissue. Study-wide results and limits: In normal lung, the top 100 clones were significantly more dominant than in tumor. Tumor TCR diversity, when higher, was linked to shorter survival.

The chain couples TRBV6-5 to TRBJ1-3; 8 nucleotides match TRBD1. The TCR comes from a woman in her forties with non-small cell lung cancer. Specimen: lung tumor tissue. The CDR3 loop reads CASSSDRGLQNTIYF. CDR3 nucleotide sequence: TGTGCCAGCAGCAGCGACAGGGGCCTGCAGAACACCATATATTTT.